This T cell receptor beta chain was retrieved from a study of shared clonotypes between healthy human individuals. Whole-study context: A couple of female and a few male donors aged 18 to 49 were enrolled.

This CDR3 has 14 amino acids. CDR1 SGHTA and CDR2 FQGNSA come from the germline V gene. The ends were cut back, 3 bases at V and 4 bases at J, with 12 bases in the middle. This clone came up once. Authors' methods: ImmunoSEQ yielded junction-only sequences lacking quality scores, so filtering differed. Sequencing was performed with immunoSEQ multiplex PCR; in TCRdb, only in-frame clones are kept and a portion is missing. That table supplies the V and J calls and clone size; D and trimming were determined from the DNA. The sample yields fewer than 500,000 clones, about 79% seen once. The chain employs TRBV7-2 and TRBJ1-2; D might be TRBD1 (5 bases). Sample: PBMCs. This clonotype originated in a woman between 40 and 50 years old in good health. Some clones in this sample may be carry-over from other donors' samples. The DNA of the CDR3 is TGTGCCAGCAGCTTCCCGGGGACTTTCTATGGCTACACCTTC. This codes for CASSFPGTFYGYTF.